The clone carrying this T cell receptor beta chain was seen only a few times. In germline, CDR1 is SEHNR, CDR2 FQNEAQ (reference sequence). Trimming removed 6 bases from V and 10 bases from J, with 12 bases in between. This CDR3 spans 11 amino acids. This record belongs to a study of CD8+ T cells in alopecia areata. Isolated RNA was reverse transcribed into cDNA used as the sequencing template. The repertoire was sequenced with immunoSEQ multiplex PCR; TCRdb's copy has only in-frame clones and lacks some. The sample shows 89,000 or so clones, about 51% of them seen only once. The investigators collected lesional scalp punch biopsies and peripheral blood from alopecia areata patients.

This chain connects TRBV7-9 to TRBJ1-2, with D possibly being TRBD1 (5 bases). Material: NKG2D-high CD8+ T cells sorted from blood. The source of this sequence is a human donor with alopecia areata. CDR3 residues: CASSRSRDYTF. The CDR3 DNA reads TGTGCCAGCAGTCGGAGCAGGGACTACACCTTC.